The 20 T cell receptor beta chains presented below share a single source sample, sequenced in a study of T cell responses to AZD1222 COVID-19 vaccine. Here immunoSEQ multiplex PCR was the method, and the copy in TCRdb shows in-frame clones only, minus some. The data contain 150,000 to 200,000 clones, about 90% of them singletons. The sample here was peripheral blood, taken 28 days after the second AZD1222 dose. The origin of the receptors is an adult who received the AZD1222 COVID-19 vaccine.

The chain links TRBV2 to TRBJ1-4, with D perhaps TRBD1 (5 bases). V lost 6 bases to trimming and J lost 0 bases, with 29 bases between them. The CDR3 has 21 amino acids. Per germline, CDR1 SNHLY and CDR2 FYNNEI. The CDR3 is CASRGVGDHYGREPTNEKLFF. CDR3 in DNA: TGTGCCAGCAGGGGGGTAGGGGACCACTACGGGCGGGAACCAACTAATGAAAAACTGTTTTTT.

Of note for this clone: At the DNA level, this CDR3 is encoded by other sequences in the same sample as well. The chain carries TRBV18 and TRBJ1-2; D perhaps matches TRBD1 (5 bases). This CDR3 spans 13 amino acids. Between the trimmed V and J ends, which lost 1 base and 2 bases, there was a span of 5 bases. CDR1 is KGHSH, CDR2 LQKENI, per germline. Here the CDR3 reads CASSPQGNYGYTF. Here the CDR3 DNA reads TGTGCCAGCTCACCACAGGGGAACTATGGCTACACCTTC.

This chain joins TRBV6-5 and TRBJ1-2; no firm D call. CDR3 length: 10 residues. Germline V gives CDR1 MNHEY, CDR2 SVGAGI. V lost 10 bases and J lost 6, with 9 bases in between. For the CDR3, the DNA is TGTGCCACCCTCGGAGATGGCTACACCTTC. This sequence encodes CATLGDGYTF.

V is TRBV7-2 and J is TRBJ2-7, with D unclear. The CDR3 runs 15 residues. The V end was cut by 4 bases, the J end by 0 bases, with 13 bases between. Germline V gives CDR1 SGHTA, CDR2 FQGNSA. CDR3 loop: CASSSELTASYEQYF. CDR3 coding DNA: TGTGCCAGCAGCTCAGAACTGACGGCCTCCTACGAGCAGTACTTC.

The rearrangement links TRBV7-3 to TRBJ2-1, with 16 bases that match TRBD2. CDR1 is SGHTA and CDR2 is FQGTGA in the germline V gene. After removal of 2 bases from V and 5 bases from J, the junction contained 6 bases not matched to a gene. This CDR3 comprises 18 residues. The CDR3 DNA follows: TGTGCCAGCAGCTTAGGTCCGGGACTAGCGGGGGGGCACAATGAGCAGTTCTTC. This codes for CASSLGPGLAGGHNEQFF.

The chain is built from TRBV7-9 and TRBJ1-2; weak D call: TRBD1 (5 bases). Deletions cut 4 bases from V and 0 bases from J, with 12 bases between. From germline, CDR1 is SEHNR and CDR2 FQNEAQ (reference sequence). The CDR3 has 15 residues. The CDR3 sequence: CASSSGRDANYGYTF. The CDR3 DNA sequence: TGTGCCAGCAGCTCCGGACGGGACGCTAACTATGGCTACACCTTC. Full variable domain (missing parts from reference TRBV7-9 and TRBJ1-2): DTGVSQNPRHKITKRGQNVTFRCDPISEHNRLYWYRQTLGQGPEFLTYFQNEAQLEKSRLLSDRFSAERPKGSFSTLEIQRTEQGDSAMYLCASSSGRDANYGYTFGSGTRLTVV.

The J gene is TRBJ2-1, the V gene TRBV27; TRBD2 agrees at 9 bases. Trimming took 5 bases from V and 1 from J; bases not matched to a gene: 6. The CDR3 totals 16 residues. From germline, CDR1 is MNHEY and CDR2 SMNVEV (reference sequence). CDR3 sequence reads: CASSDMSGGSYNEQFF. Here the CDR3 DNA reads TGTGCCAGCAGTGACATGAGCGGGGGGTCCTACAATGAGCAGTTCTTC.

J is TRBJ2-3 and V is TRBV19, with D maybe TRBD1 (7 bases). The CDR3 is made up of 15 amino acids. The V gene's germline CDR1 is LNHDA and CDR2 SQIVND (reference sequence). Trimming took 0 bases from V and 2 from J, leaving 9 bases between them. The CDR3 protein is CASSIEEGATDTQYF. The CDR3 bases are TGTGCCAGTAGTATAGAGGAGGGGGCCACAGATACGCAGTATTTT.

V and J are TRBV7-8 and TRBJ2-7; 7 nucleotides line up with TRBD1. Germline V CDR1 and CDR2: SGHVS, FQNEAQ. The V segment lost 0 bases and the J segment 2 bases; nucleotides outside the gene matches: 10. The CDR3 is made up of 17 amino acids. The CDR3 nucleotides read TGTGCCAGCAGCTTAGCGCTTCTTGGGACAGCTACCTACGAGCAGTACTTC. Its protein is CASSLALLGTATYEQYF.

This chain links TRBV6-6 with TRBJ1-6; 10 bases are shared with TRBD1. This CDR3 region has 16 residues. The germline CDR1 and CDR2 sequences are MNHNY and SVGAGI (reference sequence). J lost 1 base, V lost 7 bases, and 4 bases had no gene match. The CDR3 reads CASIRQGASYNSPLHF. As DNA, the CDR3 is TGTGCCAGCATTAGACAGGGGGCGTCCTATAATTCACCCCTCCACTTT.

This sequence joins TRBV7-3 and TRBJ2-2; possibly TRBD2 for D (6 bases). The CDR3 has 16 residues. Trimming pared 3 bases from V and 2 bases from J, leaving 13 bases between. CDR1 and CDR2 from the germline V gene are SGHTA and FQGTGA. Written as DNA, the CDR3 is TGTGCCAGCAGCTTGGGTCCCGGGGGTAACACCGGGGAGCTGTTTTTT. Translating it yields CASSLGPGGNTGELFF.

The gene calls are TRBV19 and TRBJ1-4; 8 bases map to TRBD1. The ends lost 9 bases at V and 6 bases at J; junction bases unmatched: 6. The CDR3 contains 13 residues. Germline V gene sequence: CDR1 LNHDA, CDR2 SQIVND (reference sequence). The CDR3 loop reads CASNRGSDEKLFF. In DNA form, the CDR3 reads TGTGCCAGCAACAGGGGGTCGGATGAAAAACTGTTTTTT.

The chain joins TRBV30 to TRBJ1-4, with a tentative D call TRBD1 (6 bases). Trimming took off 5 bases at V and 7 bases at J, with 11 bases between the two ends. The CDR3 has 12 amino acids. Germline lookup yields CDR1 GTSNPN and CDR2 SVGIG (reference sequence). DNA of the CDR3: TGTGCCTGGTCAAAGGGGGGTGAAAAACTGTTTTTT. Translation gives CAWSKGGEKLFF. The complete variable domain, with remaining parts taken from reference TRBV30 and TRBJ1-4, reads SQTIHQWPATLVQPVGSPLSLECTVEGTSNPNLYWYRQAAGRGLQLLFYSVGIGQISSEVPQNLSASRPQDRQFILSSKKLLLSDSGFYLCAWSKGGEKLFFGSGTQLSVL.

The CDR3 sequence is CASSSSSRRWGFDTEAFF. DNA of the CDR3: TGTGCCAGCAGCTCGAGTAGTAGACGTTGGGGGTTCGACACTGAAGCTTTCTTT. The chain has TRBV7-2 and TRBJ1-1; TRBD1 might be the D (5 bases). In germline, CDR1 is SGHTA, CDR2 FQGNSA. The length of the CDR3 is 18 residues. V lost 4 bases and J lost 3, with 24 bases in between.

J is TRBJ1-4 and V is TRBV15, with D possibly being TRBD1 (6 bases). Trimming removed 0 bases at V and 8 bases at J, with 10 bases between. CDR3 size: 14 residues. Germline V gene lookup returns CDR1 LNHNV and CDR2 YYDKDF (reference sequence). The CDR3 region is CATSRDRGAEKLFF. The CDR3 region has the DNA TGTGCCACCAGCAGAGACCGGGGGGCAGAAAAACTGTTTTTT.

The chain combines TRBV30 with TRBJ2-5; D might be TRBD2 (7 bases). The CDR3 has 16 amino acids. Germline-derived CDR1 and CDR2 are GTSNPN and SVGIG (reference sequence). V was cut by 3 bases and J by 0 bases, with 17 bases left in between. The CDR3 sequence is CAWSDGGGAYQETQYF. The CDR3 DNA reads as TGTGCCTGGAGCGATGGAGGGGGGGCCTACCAAGAGACCCAGTACTTC.

The chain's CDR3 is CASSQDLGAGGINTEAFF. The CDR3 region has the DNA TGTGCCAGCAGCCAAGATTTGGGTGCGGGGGGGATTAACACTGAAGCTTTCTTT. The chain links TRBV14 to TRBJ1-1; D possibly corresponds to TRBD1 (5 bases). The V gene's germline CDR1 is SGHDN and CDR2 FVKESK. There are 18 residues in the CDR3. The V end was cut by 0 bases, the J end by 2 bases, with 19 bases between.

The V and J genes are TRBV20-1 and TRBJ2-3, with TRBD2 matching 9 bases. V gave up 3 bases and J gave up 2 bases; unmatched junction bases: 6. The CDR3 runs 15 residues. The germline V gene has CDR1 DFQATT and CDR2 SNEGSKA (reference sequence). CDR3 in amino acids: CSASERGALTDTQYF. The CDR3 nucleotides read TGCAGTGCTAGTGAGCGGGGGGCCCTCACAGATACGCAGTATTTT.

This clone has more than one count but fewer than ten. The CDR3 nucleotides read TGTGCCAGCAGCTTAACCGGGGCCGGGGAGCTGTTTTTT. Its translation: CASSLTGAGELFF. The chain is built from TRBV7-7 and TRBJ2-2; D might be TRBD2 (5 bases). This CDR3 is built from 13 residues. Germline-derived CDR1 and CDR2 are SSHAT and FNYEAQ (reference sequence). V lost 2 bases and J lost 6, with 7 bases in between.

The chain carries TRBV6-1 and TRBJ2-5; weak D call: TRBD2 (7 bases). The germline V and J ends were trimmed by 1 base and 2 bases, with 11 bases remaining between them. Germline V gene sequence: CDR1 MNHNS, CDR2 SASEGT. The CDR3 totals 15 residues. The CDR3 DNA is TGTGCCAGCAGTGAAGGCGGGGGCAGGCAAGAGACCCAGTACTTC. This translates into CASSEGGGRQETQYF.